These 13 T cell receptor beta chains were all obtained from the same sample, sequenced in a study of regulatory T cells in long-lasting Graves disease. The time point is: persistent/refractory GD, antithyroid drugs over 5 years with positive TRAb. RNA isolated from PBMCs was used to make the TCR library. Both iRepertoire HTBI primers and Arm-PCR of CDR3 regions were used to build the TCR beta libraries. TCRdb processed the multiplex PCR reads anew with MiXCR; each CDR3 protein has one entry. The repertoire includes about 290,000 distinct CDR3 sequences, 22% of them detected once, and more than 55% sits in the top ten. This specimen was peripheral blood mononuclear cells (PBMCs), taken when the disease was refractory, from a patient treated with antithyroid drugs. The receptors were sampled from a female donor with Graves disease.

There are many counts of this clonotype. V gene TRBV28 combines with J gene TRBJ1-2; D is unresolved. Trimming removed 7 bases from V and 8 bases from J, with 17 bases in between. From germline, CDR1 is MDHEN and CDR2 SYDVKM. There are 13 residues in the CDR3. CDR3 region: CASIPGRHQGYTF. As DNA, the CDR3 is TGTGCCAGCATCCCTGGCAGGCATCAAGGCTACACCTTC.

In the case of this clonotype: A much bigger clone sits one base away, suggesting this may be a read error. The chain employs TRBV27 and TRBJ2-2, with a tentative D call TRBD2 (6 bases). The V gene's germline CDR1 is MNHEY and CDR2 SMNVEV (reference sequence). Trimming stripped 5 bases from V and 1 base from J, with 11 bases between. This CDR3 has 15 amino acids. CDR3 sequence: CASSEGRGNTGELFF. CDR3 nucleotide sequence: TGTGCCAGCAGTGAAGGGCGGGGGAACACCGGGGAGCTGTTTTTT.

At least ten counts were recorded for this clonotype. V is TRBV20-1 and J is TRBJ2-5; TRBD1 matches 7 bases. The germline gives CDR1 DFQATT, CDR2 SNEGSKA (reference sequence). The CDR3 sequence is 12 residues long. The J segment lost 1 base and the V segment lost 7 bases, leaving 3 bases of the junction unmatched. CDR3: CSVWTGQETQYF. In nucleotides, the CDR3 is TGCAGTGTCTGGACAGGCCAAGAGACCCAGTACTTC.

The V call is TRBV12-3 or TRBV12-4, the J call TRBJ1-5; TRBD1 matches at 7 bases. CDR3 size: 16 residues. With V trimmed by 1 base and J by 5 bases, 8 bases remained unmatched. Here the CDR3 reads CASSLVVGGEHQPQHF. The CDR3 bases are TGTGCCAGCAGTTTAGTTGTAGGGGGCGAGCATCAGCCCCAGCATTTT.

The chain joins TRBV7-3 to TRBJ2-1; 12 bases fit TRBD2. Losses at the gene ends were 5 bases for V and 9 bases for J; bases not matched to a gene: 14. From germline, CDR1 is SGHTA and CDR2 FQGTGA. The CDR3 has 17 residues. Here the CDR3 DNA reads TGTGCCAGCAGCCTAAAAAGACTAGCGGGAGTCGGGAGTGAGCAGTTCTTC. This sequence encodes CASSLKRLAGVGSEQFF.

The CDR3 DNA reads TGTGCCAGCAGCCAACTTAGCGGGAGGGAGGGGGAGCAGTACTTC. It translates to CASSQLSGREGEQYF. The V and J genes are TRBV3-1 and TRBJ2-7, with TRBD2 identical over 11 bases. The CDR3 consists of 15 residues. V lost 2 bases to trimming and J lost 7 bases; unmatched junction nucleotides: 7. Germline CDR1 and CDR2: LGHDT and YNNKEL (reference sequence).

With regard to this clonotype: At one end, the junction sequence differs from germline, possibly due to a read error. This chain connects TRBV11-3 to TRBJ2-7; D is possibly TRBD2 (6 bases). Looked up from germline, CDR1 is SGHNT and CDR2 is YENEEA. The CDR3 is 17 residues long. The CDR3 reads CASGLFPERAQSYEQYF. In nucleotides, the CDR3 is TGTGCCAGCGGCTTATTCCCGGAGCGGGCCCAAAGCTACGAGCAGTACTTC.

Only a few counts were recorded for this clonotype. The gene calls are TRBV9 and TRBJ2-7, with 7 positions matching TRBD2. CDR3 size: 16 residues. Germline V gene lookup returns CDR1 SGDLS and CDR2 YYNGEE. V was pared by 7 bases and J by 4 bases, with 17 bases of the junction left unmatched. This CDR3 is CASGPGSTSRVYEQYF. CDR3 DNA: TGTGCCAGCGGCCCCGGGTCGACTAGCCGAGTATACGAGCAGTACTTC.

This clonotype has at least ten counts. The chain recombines TRBV20-1 with TRBJ2-7; D not certain. The V gene's germline CDR1 is DFQATT and CDR2 SNEGSKA (reference sequence). The CDR3 sequence is 12 residues long. The V and J ends lost 0 bases and 4 bases respectively, with 7 bases between them. For the CDR3, the DNA is TGCAGTGCTAGAGATCAGGAGTACGAGCAGTACTTC. Translated, it gives CSARDQEYEQYF.

This clonotype was detected once. A read error may explain this, as a much larger clone is one base away. The chain carries TRBV11-2 and TRBJ2-2; D perhaps matches TRBD2 (5 bases). This CDR3 has 12 residues. Germline V lookup: CDR1 SGHAT, CDR2 FQNNGV. The CDR3, as DNA: TGTGCCAGCAGCCCCGTAGTTGGGGAGCCGTTTTTT. Translated, it gives CASSPVVGEPFF.

This chain links TRBV11-2 with TRBJ2-1; perhaps TRBD2 as D (6 bases). CDR3 length: 15 residues. Germline-derived CDR1 and CDR2 are SGHAT and FQNNGV. Trimming removed 1 base from V and 4 bases from J, with 11 bases in between. The CDR3, as DNA: TGTGCCAGCAGCTTAGGCGGGGAAGTTTACAATGAGCAGTTCTTC. This encodes CASSLGGEVYNEQFF.

This clonotype was seen repeatedly, ten times or more. The chain recombines TRBV11-2 with TRBJ2-2, with no clear D. The CDR3 is made up of 15 amino acids. The germline gives CDR1 SGHAT, CDR2 FQNNGV. Trimming shortened V by 0 bases and J by 4 bases, and 9 bases separated the two germline ends. The CDR3 protein is CASSLEVDGTGELFF. The DNA for the CDR3 is TGTGCCAGCAGCTTAGAGGTGGATGGCACCGGGGAGCTGTTTTTT.

This clonotype came up a few times. V usage is TRBV30 and J usage is TRBJ2-7; 9 bases fit TRBD2. The V and J ends lost 2 bases and 7 bases, in that order; junction bases with no gene match: 9. CDR1 is GTSNPN and CDR2 is SVGIG in the germline V gene (reference sequence). The CDR3 loop spans 14 amino acids. The DNA for the CDR3 is TGTGCCTGGAGTAAGGCTCTAGCGGGATGGGAGCAGTACTTC. Translated, it gives CAWSKALAGWEQYF.